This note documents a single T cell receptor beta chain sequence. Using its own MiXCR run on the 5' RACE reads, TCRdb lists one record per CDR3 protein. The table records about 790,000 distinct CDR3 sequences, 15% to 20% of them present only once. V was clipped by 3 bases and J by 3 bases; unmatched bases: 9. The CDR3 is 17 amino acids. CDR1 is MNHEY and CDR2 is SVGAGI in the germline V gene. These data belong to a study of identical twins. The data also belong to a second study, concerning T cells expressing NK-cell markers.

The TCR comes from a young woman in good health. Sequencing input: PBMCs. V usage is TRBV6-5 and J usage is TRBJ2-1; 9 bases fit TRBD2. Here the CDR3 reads CASSYFRGGAHYNEQFF. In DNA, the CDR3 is TGTGCCAGCAGTTATTTTCGCGGGGGGGCCCACTACAATGAGCAGTTCTTC.